This T cell receptor (beta chain) stems from a study of post-analysis software for immune sequencing data. About the study: Relapsing-remitting, secondary progressive and progressive-relapsing forms made up the multiple sclerosis disease courses. Study outcomes and limitations: Under F measure analysis, samples from one preparation batch co-clustered strongly. Comparison with controls showed significantly lower normalized Chao1 diversity in multiple sclerosis patients. Roughly five TRBV segments were more frequent in patients than controls; TRBV5-6, TRBV5-1 and TRBV20-1 belonged to this group.

Prepared libraries of TCR beta cDNA carried unique molecular identifiers. Starting from around 0.96 to 9.9 million T cells, the study yielded about half a million cDNA molecules. MiXCR was run by TCRdb on the PCR reads, yielding one entry per CDR3 protein. This table has approximately 730,000 distinct CDR3 sequences, roughly 30% appearing once. This clonotype was observed a few times. Its target is unknown. The CDR3 is 11 amino acids. The germline V gene has CDR1 MNHEY and CDR2 SVGEGT. V was clipped by 5 bases and J by 10 bases, with 9 bases between them. The chain has TRBV6-2 or TRBV6-3 and TRBJ2-1, with D maybe TRBD1 (6 bases). Material for sequencing was blood. The clonotype was recovered from a girl between 10 and 17 years old with multiple sclerosis. The CDR3 nucleotides read TGTGCCAGCAGTGTGGGGACAGAGCAGTTCTTC. Translating gives CASSVGTEQFF.